This T cell receptor (beta chain) emerged from a study of patients and donors after allogeneic stem cell transplantation (dated by TCRdb to between 2020 and 2021). Libraries were made using RT-PCR. Sequencing used a NextSeq 550. The public reads were reprocessed in TCRdb via fastp at Q25 and MiXCR, keeping in-frame beta chains. CDR3 protein duplicates are merged, each entry listing the most common genes and DNA. This sample gives approximately 90,000 distinct CDR3 sequences in total; 4.5% to 5% of them show up just once. Jointly, the top ten make up about 3% of the sample. This clonotype was seen ten or more times. Its antigen has not been determined. Per-base quality was not reported, and no clone a single base away is much larger than it. Via the germline V gene, CDR1 is MRHNA and CDR2 SNTAGT. The CDR3 starts with the cysteine, ends with the phenylalanine, and has 15 residues. Kept here is only the CDR3 DNA, which spans 45 bases and is read in frame from base 1. The V end loses 2 bases and the J end loses 1 base, and a stretch of 10 bases separates them.

The source material was blood, either unsorted or a sorted T cell fraction (not recorded which). The sequence was collected from a human donor who was either an allogeneic HSCT recipient or a stem cell or donor lymphocyte infusion donor (not recorded which). It is not recorded whose cells these are; they may come from a transplant donor. The chain uses TRBV6-4 and TRBJ2-3; a tentative D call is TRBD1 (5 bases match). The CDR3 amino acid sequence is: CASSDDQGGTDTQYF. In nucleotides, the sequence is TGTGCCAGCAGTGACGATCAAGGGGGCACAGATACGCAGTATTTT.